These 18 T cell receptor beta chains came from one sample sequenced in a study of CD8+ T cells in alopecia areata (dated by TCRdb to 2016 to 2019). The treatment or condition label, as the study defines it: oral pan-JAK inhibitor, 5-10 mg twice daily. Libraries came from the immunoSEQ multiplex PCR assay. To provide template for TCR sequencing, every sample had RNA extracted and reverse transcribed into cDNA. The immuneACCESS repertoire file appears here via TCRdb, limited to in-frame rearrangements. These files lack a portion of the clones; in checked studies, under half of the deficit traces to unresolved V genes, and the cause of the others is not known. This sample comprises 150,000 to 200,000 clones, 58% of them detected only once. Of the sample, 15% to 20% is held by the ten largest clones. The sample here was CD4+ T cells sorted from blood, taken between weeks 55 and 70, from a patient treated with tofacitinib. These receptors all stem from a human donor with alopecia areata.

The chain links TRBV5-1 to TRBJ1-3; 7 positions match TRBD1. The ends lost 2 bases at V and 4 bases at J; junction bases unmatched: 9. Germline V gene lookup returns CDR1 SGHRS and CDR2 YFSETQ. This CDR3 spans 16 amino acids. CDR3 in DNA: TGCGCCAGCAGCTTTACAGGGGCCCTCGACGGAAACACCATATATTTT. It is translated as CASSFTGALDGNTIYF.

This clone was counted between two and nine times. The rearrangement joins TRBV6-5 to TRBJ1-6; D uncertain. The V and J ends lost 7 bases and 7 bases respectively, with 14 bases between them. The CDR3 contains 14 residues. Germline CDR1 MNHEY, CDR2 SVGAGI. The DNA of the CDR3 is TGTGCCAGCAAAGTTCGACCTCTAAATTCACCCCTCCACTTT. Residues: CASKVRPLNSPLHF.

This clone turned up a few times. The J gene is TRBJ1-2, the V gene TRBV2; D unresolved. The V and J ends lost 7 bases and 1 base respectively, with 13 bases between them. CDR1 is SNHLY, CDR2 FYNNEI, per germline. This CDR3 spans 14 amino acids. Written as DNA, the CDR3 is TGTGCCAGCAAAATCGGGTTTCTTAACTATGGCTACACCTTC. Its protein is CASKIGFLNYGYTF.

The V and J genes are TRBV18 and TRBJ2-5, with no clear D. Germline V lookup: CDR1 KGHSH, CDR2 LQKENI. The V end was cut by 2 bases, the J end by 0 bases, with 1 base between. The CDR3 is 12 amino acids. CDR3 in amino acids: CASSPYQETQYF. CDR3 DNA: TGTGCCAGCTCACCATACCAAGAGACCCAGTACTTC.

Concerning this clone itself: Compared with germline, one end of the junction differs, possibly owing to a read error. The chain recombines TRBV2 with TRBJ1-1; the match to TRBD1 covers 9 bases. CDR1 SNHLY and CDR2 FYNNEI come from the germline V gene. The CDR3 contains 13 residues. The CDR3 loop is CASSSGTGRLVVF. DNA of the CDR3: TGTGCCAGCAGCTCCGGGACAGGGAGGCTGGTGGTCTTT.

Of note for this clone: Other DNA variants within this sample encode the same CDR3. The rearrangement links TRBV20-1 to TRBJ2-2; no firm D call. V lost 3 bases and J 4 bases, leaving 3 bases between the germline ends. CDR3 length: 11 residues. Germline V CDR1 and CDR2: DFQATT, SNEGSKA (reference sequence). CDR3 protein: CSARGTGELFF. The CDR3, as DNA: TGCAGTGCTAGGGGCACCGGGGAGCTGTTTTTT.

The gene calls are TRBV6-1 and TRBJ2-7; 7 bases agree with TRBD2. Germline trimming cut 7 bases from V and 2 bases from J; bases unmatched to any gene: 5. Germline loops: CDR1 MNHNS, CDR2 SASEGT. The CDR3 has 13 residues. This CDR3 reads CASNLGRAYEQYF. Written as DNA, the CDR3 is TGTGCCAGCAACCTGGGGAGGGCCTACGAGCAGTACTTC.

This sequence joins TRBV7-2 and TRBJ1-2; tentatively, D is TRBD1 (5 bases). Trimming removed 1 base from V and 8 bases from J, with 14 bases in between. CDR1 and CDR2 (germline): SGHTA, FQGNSA. The CDR3 covers 14 residues. The CDR3 spells CASSLVGRKGGYTF. The DNA for the CDR3 is TGTGCCAGCAGCTTAGTCGGACGGAAGGGGGGCTACACCTTC.

This rearrangement joins TRBV15 to TRBJ2-1; D gene uncertain. This CDR3 has 15 residues. Trimming pared 5 bases from V and 0 bases from J, leaving 11 bases between. Germline V gene data show CDR1 as LNHNV and CDR2 as YYDKDF (reference sequence). For the CDR3, the DNA is TGTGCCACCAGCCTCCTCAGTAGCTCCTACAATGAGCAGTTCTTC. Translating gives CATSLLSSSYNEQFF. Combining the CDR3 with reference TRBV15 and TRBJ2-1 gives the whole variable domain DAMVIQNPRYQVTQFGKPVTLSCSQTLNHNVMYWYQQKSSQAPKLLFHYYDKDFNNEADTPDNFQSRRPNTSFCFLDIRSPGLGDTAMYLCATSLLSSSYNEQFFGPGTRLTVL.

V is TRBV9 and J is TRBJ2-3, with a tentative D call TRBD2 (5 bases). The CDR3 consists of 14 residues. Trimming cost V 4 bases and J 1 base, with 10 bases left between them. Germline V gives CDR1 SGDLS, CDR2 YYNGEE. The CDR3 protein is CASSPSSGTDTQYF. CDR3 coding DNA: TGTGCCAGCAGCCCCAGTAGCGGCACAGATACGCAGTATTTT.

The chain couples TRBV5-1 to TRBJ1-6; possibly TRBD1 for D (5 bases). The CDR3 has 14 residues. Trimming shortened V by 0 bases and J by 9 bases, and 10 bases separated the two germline ends. Germline V gene lookup returns CDR1 SGHRS and CDR2 YFSETQ. CDR3 region: CASSLAGSGSPLHF. CDR3 sequence (DNA): TGCGCCAGCAGCTTGGCAGGGTCGGGTTCACCCCTCCACTTT.

This clone was detected only a few times. The chain combines TRBV18 with TRBJ1-1; D gene ambiguous. V gave up 0 bases and J gave up 0 bases, with 8 bases separating them. Germline V gene sequence: CDR1 KGHSH, CDR2 LQKENI. The CDR3 runs to 15 residues. The DNA for the CDR3 is TGTGCCAGCTCACCACCCAAAAGTATGAACACTGAAGCTTTCTTT. Translated: CASSPPKSMNTEAFF.

This chain joins TRBV30 and TRBJ1-6, with D unclear. Trimming left V 4 bases short and J 9 bases short, with 19 bases between. The CDR3 is 15 amino acids. Germline V gives CDR1 GTSNPN, CDR2 SVGIG (reference sequence). The CDR3 DNA reads as TGTGCCTGGACCGCCGGTAGGAATCCCATTTCACCCCTCCACTTT. Amino acid sequence: CAWTAGRNPISPLHF.

This chain connects TRBV9 to TRBJ1-1, with 9 positions matching TRBD1. V lost 3 bases to trimming and J lost 7 bases; unmatched junction nucleotides: 10. The CDR3 is 15 amino acids. Germline V CDR1 and CDR2: SGDLS, YYNGEE. The CDR3 nucleotides read TGTGCCAGCAGCGCCTTAGGGGGGACAGGGAGTGAAGCTTTCTTT. Protein: CASSALGGTGSEAFF.

The J gene is TRBJ2-4, the V gene TRBV2; possibly TRBD2 for D (6 bases). Trimming took off 5 bases at V and 9 bases at J, with 14 bases between the two ends. CDR1 and CDR2 from the germline V gene are SNHLY and FYNNEI. The CDR3 loop spans 13 amino acids. In DNA, the CDR3 is TGTGCCAGCAGTTTCGGGACTGCCGGCATTCAGTACTTC. This encodes CASSFGTAGIQYF.

The rearrangement joins TRBV2 to TRBJ2-7; no reliable D call. The CDR3 runs 13 residues. V lost 7 bases and J 0 bases, leaving 10 bases between the germline ends. Germline V CDR1 and CDR2: SNHLY, FYNNEI. CDR3 bases: TGTGCCAGCACCAGGACGGTCTCCTACGAGCAGTACTTC. This translates into CASTRTVSYEQYF.

The chain carries TRBV29-1 and TRBJ1-2, with 9 bases identical to TRBD1. Per germline, CDR1 SQVTM and CDR2 ANQGSEA. The V segment lost 6 bases and the J segment 4 bases; nucleotides outside the gene matches: 15. CDR3 size: 16 residues. This CDR3 is CSVALRFPGQGYGYTF. The CDR3 DNA reads TGCAGCGTCGCACTGCGATTCCCGGGACAGGGCTATGGCTACACCTTC.

This chain joins TRBV7-9 and TRBJ2-5; 7 nucleotides match TRBD1. The CDR3 is made up of 15 amino acids. In germline, CDR1 is SEHNR, CDR2 FQNEAQ (reference sequence). Trimming took 5 bases from V and 6 from J; bases not matched to a gene: 12. CDR3 region: CASSQDLGQEKTQYF. The CDR3 DNA follows: TGTGCCAGCAGCCAAGATCTAGGACAGGAAAAGACCCAGTACTTC.